The 19 T cell receptor beta chains below come from one sample, sequenced in a study of cytomegalovirus exposure and HLA in healthy donors. Amplification used 60 Vbeta primers and 13 Jbeta primers. Method: immunoSEQ multiplex PCR; TCRdb's copy keeps in-frame clones and lacks some. Of 150,000 to 200,000 clones in the sample, around 80% were seen once. Input material: PBMCs. These receptors came from a male donor in good health and CMV-seronegative.

This rearrangement joins TRBV6-6 to TRBJ2-3, with D perhaps TRBD1 (5 bases). This CDR3 comprises 15 residues. Between the trimmed V and J ends, which lost 6 bases and 2 bases, there was a span of 15 bases. Germline CDR1 is MNHNY and CDR2 is SVGAGI (reference sequence). CDR3: CASSTDTSYTDTQYF. The CDR3 bases are TGTGCCAGCAGCACGGACACCTCCTACACAGATACGCAGTATTTT.

Notes on this clone: The sample contains more than one DNA sequence encoding this CDR3. V is TRBV7-9 and J is TRBJ1-2; TRBD1 is a possible D gene (5 bases). V was shortened by 0 bases and J by 7 bases, with 15 bases between the two germline ends. This CDR3 comprises 15 residues. Germline V gene lookup returns CDR1 SEHNR and CDR2 FQNEAQ (reference sequence). The chain's CDR3 is CASSLASVGQGGYTF. DNA of the CDR3: TGTGCCAGCAGCTTAGCAAGCGTGGGGCAAGGTGGCTACACCTTC.

As for this clone: Additional DNA sequences in this sample encode the identical CDR3. The V call is TRBV9, the J call TRBJ1-3, with no clear D. The length of the CDR3 is 16 residues. Per the germline V gene, CDR1 is SGDLS and CDR2 is YYNGEE. V was cut by 0 bases and J by 0 bases, with 10 bases left in between. This CDR3 reads CASSVGALNSGNTIYF. The CDR3 region has the DNA TGTGCCAGCAGCGTAGGGGCCCTTAACTCTGGAAACACCATATATTTT.

Written as DNA, the CDR3 is TGTGCCAGCAGCTTACTATTTTATAATTCACCCCTCCACTTT. Its translation is CASSLLFYNSPLHF. The chain is built from TRBV7-9 and TRBJ1-6; D gene uncertain. Germline-derived CDR1 and CDR2 are SEHNR and FQNEAQ (reference sequence). V was trimmed by 2 bases and J by 4 bases, leaving 6 bases between them. CDR3 length: 14 amino acids. Looking up the rest from reference TRBV7-9 and TRBJ1-6 gives the full variable domain: DTGVSQNPRHKITKRGQNVTFRCDPISEHNRLYWYRQTLGQGPEFLTYFQNEAQLEKSRLLSDRFSAERPKGSFSTLEIQRTEQGDSAMYLCASSLLFYNSPLHFGNGTRLTVT.

This chain joins TRBV7-2 and TRBJ1-1; D is possibly TRBD1 (5 bases). V was trimmed by 5 bases and J by 3 bases, leaving 16 bases between them. The CDR3 is 15 amino acids. The V gene's germline CDR1 is SGHTA and CDR2 FQGNSA. CDR3 DNA: TGTGCCAGCAGCCTCAGTTTAACGGGGGACACTGAAGCTTTCTTT. It encodes CASSLSLTGDTEAFF.

The V and J genes are TRBV6-6 and TRBJ2-2; D remains unclear. The CDR3 runs to 14 residues. V lost 0 bases to trimming and J lost 4 bases, with 6 bases between them. Germline CDR1 is MNHNY and CDR2 is SVGAGI (reference sequence). This CDR3 reads CASSYSPSTGELFF. CDR3 nucleotides: TGTGCCAGCAGTTACTCGCCTAGCACCGGGGAGCTGTTTTTT.

V and J are TRBV5-1 and TRBJ2-2, with a tentative D call TRBD1 (5 bases). The germline gives CDR1 SGHRS, CDR2 YFSETQ. The V end was cut by 8 bases, the J end by 0 bases, with 17 bases between. The CDR3 has 16 residues. In DNA form, the CDR3 reads TGCGCCAGTGCGACCCGGACACTTGCGAACACCGGGGAGCTGTTTTTT. This codes for CASATRTLANTGELFF.

V and J are TRBV5-4 and TRBJ2-1; D is possibly TRBD2 (6 bases). The CDR3 loop spans 17 amino acids. V lost 4 bases and J lost 1, with 18 bases in between. Germline V CDR1 and CDR2: SGHNT, YYREEE (reference sequence). The CDR3: CASSQTLGLASYNEQFF. The CDR3, as DNA: TGTGCCAGCAGCCAAACCCTAGGTCTAGCGTCCTACAATGAGCAGTTCTTC.

The chain recombines TRBV19 with TRBJ1-5; D possibly corresponds to TRBD1 (5 bases). Germline V gene data show CDR1 as LNHDA and CDR2 as SQIVND (reference sequence). The CDR3 runs to 18 residues. Trimming left V 0 bases short and J 6 bases short, with 21 bases between. The CDR3 here is CASSIDPSVRGPGQPQHF. DNA for the CDR3: TGTGCCAGTAGTATAGATCCCTCGGTTAGGGGTCCGGGTCAGCCCCAGCATTTT. The full variable domain, with the rest looked up from reference TRBV19 and TRBJ1-5, is DGGITQSPKYLFRKEGQNVTLSCEQNLNHDAMYWYRQDPGQGLRLIYYSQIVNDFQKGDIAEGYSVSREKKESFPLTVTSAQKNPTAFYLCASSIDPSVRGPGQPQHFGDGTRLSIL.

V and J are TRBV29-1 and TRBJ1-2, with D possibly TRBD1 on 5 matching bases. This CDR3 has 14 amino acids. Germline-derived CDR1 and CDR2 are SQVTM and ANQGSEA. V gave up 2 bases and J gave up 5 bases, with 15 bases separating them. The CDR3 DNA follows: TGCAGCGTTGAAAAATCCCAAGGGGTATATGGCTACACCTTC. Its translation is CSVEKSQGVYGYTF. Full variable domain (rest looked up from reference TRBV29-1 and TRBJ1-2): SAVISQKPSRDICQRGTSLTIQCQVDSQVTMMFWYRQQPGQSLTLIATANQGSEATYESGFVIDKFPISRPNLTFSTLTVSNMSPEDSSIYLCSVEKSQGVYGYTFGSGTRLTVV.

The CDR3 nucleotides are TGTGCCAGCAGCTTGGGACTAGTTCTGGCGACAGATACGCAGTATTTT. Translating it yields CASSLGLVLATDTQYF. The V gene is TRBV5-4, the J gene TRBJ2-3; D may be TRBD2 (6 bases). The V end was cut by 0 bases, the J end by 3 bases, with 14 bases between. Germline values: CDR1 SGHNT, CDR2 YYREEE (reference sequence). This CDR3 has 16 residues.

This sequence joins TRBV5-6 and TRBJ1-5; TRBD1 might be the D (5 bases). This CDR3 contains 12 residues. Germline CDR1 is SGHDT and CDR2 is YYEEEE. The V end was cut by 4 bases, the J end by 9 bases, with 11 bases between. CDR3 sequence: CASSTSGGPQHF. CDR3 sequence (DNA): TGTGCCAGCAGCACCTCCGGGGGGCCCCAGCATTTT. Full variable domain (remainder filled in from reference TRBV5-6 and TRBJ1-5): DAGVTQSPTHLIKTRGQQVTLRCSPKSGHDTVSWYQQALGQGPQFIFQYYEEEERQRGNFPDRFSGHQFPNYSSELNVNALLLGDSALYLCASSTSGGPQHFGDGTRLSIL.

This chain connects TRBV7-2 to TRBJ2-1; TRBD1 aligns across 7 bases. CDR1 and CDR2 from the germline V gene are SGHTA and FQGNSA. CDR3 length: 16 residues. V was clipped by 5 bases and J by 0 bases; unmatched bases: 7. CDR3 in DNA: TGTGCCAGCAGCATAGGGGGCGTCCCCTCCTACAATGAGCAGTTCTTC. It translates to CASSIGGVPSYNEQFF.

This clone was seen only a few times. The chain is built from TRBV10-1 and TRBJ1-2; 8 bases agree with TRBD1. V lost 3 bases to trimming and J lost 4 bases; unmatched junction nucleotides: 1. The CDR3 has 13 amino acids. CDR1 and CDR2 from the germline V gene are WNHNN and SYGVQD (reference sequence). The CDR3 reads CASSEDRGYGYTF. DNA of the CDR3: TGCGCCAGCAGTGAAGACAGGGGCTATGGCTACACCTTC.

This chain connects TRBV4-1 to TRBJ2-7, with D maybe TRBD2 (5 bases). V was trimmed by 1 base and J by 2 bases, leaving 12 bases between them. CDR1 MGHRA and CDR2 YSYEKL come from the germline V gene. The CDR3 is 15 amino acids. The CDR3 DNA follows: TGCGCCAGCAGCCAAGGGGGAGACTGGCCCTACGAGCAGTACTTC. This encodes CASSQGGDWPYEQYF.

This sequence joins TRBV30 and TRBJ2-1, with 13 positions matching TRBD2. Looked up from germline, CDR1 is GTSNPN and CDR2 is SVGIG (reference sequence). There are 23 residues in the CDR3. Unmatched junction bases numbered 24, after V lost 3 bases and J lost 1 base. CDR3 nucleotides: TGTGCCTGGAGCGGGGGTCTGCGGTTGGGGACTAGCGGGGAAAAGTTATCCTACAATGAGCAGTTCTTC. Encoded protein: CAWSGGLRLGTSGEKLSYNEQFF.

The chain is built from TRBV14 and TRBJ2-1; D not certain. Germline V CDR1 and CDR2: SGHDN, FVKESK. V lost 4 bases, J lost 9 bases, and 13 bases lay in between. The CDR3 length is 13 residues. The CDR3 bases are TGTGCCAGCAGCCCACACGGGTTCACTGAGCAGTTCTTC. This gives the protein CASSPHGFTEQFF.

The J gene is TRBJ1-4, the V gene TRBV6-5; 7 bases are a match to TRBD1. This CDR3 is built from 14 residues. Germline lookup yields CDR1 MNHEY and CDR2 SVGAGI. Germline trimming cut 5 bases from V and 2 bases from J; bases unmatched to any gene: 2. This chain's CDR3 is CASSRDSTNEKLFF. CDR3 coding DNA: TGTGCCAGCAGTCGGGACAGCACTAATGAAAAACTGTTTTTT.

The rearrangement uses TRBV10-3 and TRBJ1-4, with TRBD1 matching over 10 bases. CDR3 length equals 15 residues. V lost 6 bases and J lost 8; bases outside the gene matches: 9. In germline, CDR1 is ENHRY, CDR2 SYGVKD. The CDR3 protein is CAIRRTGGPAEKLFF. The CDR3 DNA sequence: TGTGCCATCAGAAGGACAGGGGGACCGGCCGAAAAACTGTTTTTT.